What follows are 29 T cell receptor beta chains derived from one specimen sequenced in a study of cytomegalovirus exposure and HLA in healthy donors. Both 60 Vbeta primers and 13 Jbeta primers went into the PCR. Repertoires were generated with immunoSEQ multiplex PCR, while TCRdb's copy carries only in-frame clones and drops some. The sample records roughly 60,000 clones, about four fifths being singletons. The sample consisted of PBMCs. The receptors were sampled from a woman in her 30s in good health and CMV-seronegative.

The chain combines TRBV18 with TRBJ2-1; 8 bases match TRBD2. This CDR3 contains 17 residues. V gave up 3 bases and J gave up 6 bases; unmatched junction bases: 13. Germline V lookup: CDR1 KGHSH, CDR2 LQKENI. Written as DNA, the CDR3 is TGTGCCAGCTCACCCTTGCGGGAGGCCCAGGTAGCCAATGAGCAGTTCTTC. Protein product: CASSPLREAQVANEQFF. The full variable domain, rest sourced from reference TRBV18 and TRBJ2-1, is NAGVMQNPRHLVRRRGQEARLRCSPMKGHSHVYWYRQLPEEGLKFMVYLQKENIIDESGMPKERFSAEFPKEGPSILRIQQVVRGDSAAYFCASSPLREAQVANEQFFGPGTRLTVL.

The genes are TRBV6-4 and TRBJ2-1, with D possibly TRBD2 on 6 matching bases. CDR3 length: 15 amino acids. The V gene's germline CDR1 is MRHNA and CDR2 SNTAGT. V was pared by 4 bases and J by 7 bases, with 17 bases between. The CDR3 nucleotides are TGTGCCAGCAGTGTTTCTAGCGCTGCGCGGAATGAGCAGTTCTTC. Its translation is CASSVSSAARNEQFF.

V and J are TRBV11-2 and TRBJ2-7; tentative D call: TRBD2 (5 bases). The CDR3 extends over 14 amino acids. V lost 6 bases and J 0 bases, leaving 12 bases between the germline ends. Germline V lookup: CDR1 SGHAT, CDR2 FQNNGV. The CDR3 DNA sequence: TGTGCCAGCAGAGCAAGAGGGAGCTCCTACGAGCAGTACGTC. It specifies CASRARGSSYEQYV.

The CDR3 sequence is CASSPGTGLQPQHF. CDR3 DNA: TGTGCCAGCAGCCCCGGGACAGGGCTTCAGCCCCAGCATTTT. The V call is TRBV7-9, the J call TRBJ1-5; 9 bases line up with TRBD1. The CDR3 runs 14 residues. Germline CDR1 is SEHNR and CDR2 is FQNEAQ (reference sequence). After removal of 5 bases from V and 6 bases from J, the junction contained 5 bases not matched to a gene. Filled out from reference TRBV7-9 and TRBJ1-5, the complete variable domain reads DTGVSQNPRHKITKRGQNVTFRCDPISEHNRLYWYRQTLGQGPEFLTYFQNEAQLEKSRLLSDRFSAERPKGSFSTLEIQRTEQGDSAMYLCASSPGTGLQPQHFGDGTRLSIL.

The rearrangement uses TRBV27 and TRBJ2-7; 10 nucleotides agree with TRBD1. V lost 5 bases and J lost 3; bases outside the gene matches: 19. Germline loops: CDR1 MNHEY, CDR2 SMNVEV (reference sequence). CDR3 size: 19 residues. The chain's CDR3 is CASSPLRRDRGPYYYEQYF. The CDR3 nucleotides are TGTGCCAGCAGTCCCCTTCGCCGGGACAGGGGACCCTACTACTACGAGCAGTACTTC.

The chain uses TRBV2 and TRBJ2-7; D unclear. The CDR3 consists of 13 residues. V dropped 6 bases and J dropped 5 bases, with 14 bases sitting between them. Looked up from germline, CDR1 is SNHLY and CDR2 is FYNNEI. CDR3 residues: CASSPLTFHEQYF. The CDR3 DNA is TGTGCCAGCAGCCCACTAACTTTCCACGAGCAGTACTTC. The entire variable domain, with the rest obtained from reference TRBV2 and TRBJ2-7, is as follows: EPEVTQTPSHQVTQMGQEVILRCVPISNHLYFYWYRQILGQKVEFLVSFYNNEISEKSEIFDDQFSVERPDGSNFTLKIRSTKLEDSAMYFCASSPLTFHEQYFGPGTRLTVT.

This chain joins TRBV25-1 and TRBJ2-1; D not resolved. The CDR3 extends over 16 amino acids. In germline, CDR1 is MGHDK, CDR2 SYGVNS. The V and J ends lost 5 bases and 4 bases respectively, with 18 bases between them. CDR3 in DNA: TGTGCCAGCAGTCGGATAGGAGACCTGGTTTACAATGAGCAGTTCTTC. Protein sequence: CASSRIGDLVYNEQFF.

The CDR3 DNA reads as TGTGCCAGTAGTATAGATCGGCTAGCGGGACGGTACGAGCAGTACTTC. It yields the protein CASSIDRLAGRYEQYF. The rearrangement uses TRBV19 and TRBJ2-7; 9 bases align to TRBD2. Germline V gene sequence: CDR1 LNHDA, CDR2 SQIVND (reference sequence). V trimming: 0 bases; J trimming: 4 bases; junction bases outside the gene matches: 7. The CDR3 consists of 16 residues. Filled out from reference TRBV19 and TRBJ2-7, the complete variable domain reads DGGITQSPKYLFRKEGQNVTLSCEQNLNHDAMYWYRQDPGQGLRLIYYSQIVNDFQKGDIAEGYSVSREKKESFPLTVTSAQKNPTAFYLCASSIDRLAGRYEQYFGPGTRLTVT.

The gene calls are TRBV7-9 and TRBJ1-5; D is ambiguous. V lost 6 bases to trimming and J lost 7 bases, with 16 bases between them. Germline CDR1 and CDR2: SEHNR and FQNEAQ (reference sequence). This CDR3 is built from 14 residues. The CDR3 here is CASSLSSTGQPQHF. CDR3 bases: TGTGCCAGCAGTCTTTCTTCCACGGGGCAGCCCCAGCATTTT.

V and J are TRBV27 and TRBJ2-7; 9 nucleotides align to TRBD1. The CDR3 loop spans 14 amino acids. From germline, CDR1 is MNHEY and CDR2 SMNVEV (reference sequence). CDR3 amino acids: CASSPFGTGYGQYV. The CDR3 DNA sequence: TGTGCCAGCAGTCCCTTCGGGACAGGGTACGGGCAGTACGTC.

The V gene is TRBV5-4, the J gene TRBJ2-2; D ambiguous. Germline values: CDR1 SGHNT, CDR2 YYREEE (reference sequence). The CDR3 runs to 16 residues. The germline V and J ends were trimmed by 3 bases and 0 bases, with 12 bases remaining between them. The DNA of the CDR3 is TGTGCCAGCAGCTGGCCGCGCGACTCGAACACCGGGGAGCTGTTTTTT. Its translation: CASSWPRDSNTGELFF. Together with reference TRBV5-4 and TRBJ2-2, the CDR3 gives the full variable domain: ETGVTQSPTHLIKTRGQQVTLRCSSQSGHNTVSWYQQALGQGPQFIFQYYREEENGRGNFPPRFSGLQFPNYSSELNVNALELDDSALYLCASSWPRDSNTGELFFGEGSRLTVL.

The J gene is TRBJ2-7, the V gene TRBV21-1; the tabulated D call, TRBD2, remains unverified against the DNA. TRBV21-1 is a listed pseudogene. The CDR3 is 15 residues long. CDR3 in amino acids: CASSTSQTSSYEQYV. The CDR3 DNA sequence: TGTGCCAGCAGCACCTCACAGACTAGCTCCTACGAGCAGTACGTC.

The rearrangement uses TRBV28 and TRBJ1-3, with D tentatively TRBD1 (6 bases). The CDR3 covers 15 residues. Germline values: CDR1 MDHEN, CDR2 SYDVKM. Trimming left V 6 bases short and J 4 bases short, with 16 bases between. The CDR3 protein is CASRLERGLGNTIYF. The DNA for the CDR3 is TGTGCCAGCAGACTCGAGCGGGGGCTGGGAAACACCATATATTTT.

J is TRBJ2-1 and V is TRBV4-2; D is perhaps TRBD2 (7 bases). V dropped 0 bases and J dropped 1 base, with 13 bases sitting between them. CDR1 LGHNA and CDR2 YNFKEQ come from the germline V gene. CDR3 size: 17 residues. CDR3: CASSQEEGGGSYNEQFF. As DNA, the CDR3 is TGTGCCAGCAGCCAAGAAGAGGGAGGGGGGTCCTACAATGAGCAGTTCTTC.

The V call is TRBV7-9, the J call TRBJ1-3; the D is unclear. Trimming shortened V by 1 base and J by 7 bases, and 8 bases separated the two germline ends. The germline V gene has CDR1 SEHNR and CDR2 FQNEAQ (reference sequence). The CDR3 spans 13 residues. The CDR3 is CASSLGGRNTIYF. DNA of the CDR3: TGTGCCAGCAGCTTAGGAGGGAGGAACACCATATATTTT. The variable domain in full, completed from reference TRBV7-9 and TRBJ1-3, reads DTGVSQNPRHKITKRGQNVTFRCDPISEHNRLYWYRQTLGQGPEFLTYFQNEAQLEKSRLLSDRFSAERPKGSFSTLEIQRTEQGDSAMYLCASSLGGRNTIYFGEGSWLTVV.

The chain uses TRBV28 and TRBJ2-5; 8 nucleotides align to TRBD2. CDR3 length equals 14 residues. With 7 bases clipped from V and 4 bases from J, the junction kept 8 bases outside the gene matches. The V gene's germline CDR1 is MDHEN and CDR2 SYDVKM. The CDR3 here is CASNPPGGGETQYF. The CDR3, as DNA: TGTGCCAGCAATCCTCCGGGAGGGGGAGAGACCCAGTACTTC.

The CDR3 loop reads CASSAGSTDTQYF. The CDR3 DNA sequence: TGTGCCAGCAGCGCCGGGAGCACAGATACGCAGTATTTT. V usage is TRBV7-3 and J usage is TRBJ2-3; D unresolved. Trimming took 5 bases from V and 0 from J, leaving 6 bases between them. The CDR3 sequence is 13 residues long. Per germline, CDR1 SGHTA and CDR2 FQGTGA.

The chain joins TRBV30 to TRBJ1-2, with 12 positions matching TRBD1. The CDR3 covers 18 residues. Germline V CDR1 and CDR2: GTSNPN, SVGIG (reference sequence). The DNA for the CDR3 is TGTCCTTCTCTCACACCCTGGGACAGGGGGCGATTCATCTATGGCTACACCTTC. Translated, it gives CPSLTPWDRGRFIYGYTF.

V usage is TRBV5-4 and J usage is TRBJ2-3; D remains ambiguous. The V gene's germline CDR1 is SGHNT and CDR2 YYREEE (reference sequence). CDR3 size: 12 residues. Trimming pared 2 bases from V and 2 bases from J, leaving 3 bases between. The CDR3 is CASSFNTDTQYF. The CDR3, as DNA: TGTGCCAGCAGCTTCAACACAGATACGCAGTATTTT.

The chain recombines TRBV28 with TRBJ1-4, with D tentatively TRBD1 (6 bases). Germline-derived CDR1 and CDR2 are MDHEN and SYDVKM. The V and J ends lost 2 bases and 7 bases respectively, with 14 bases between them. The CDR3 has 15 amino acids. The CDR3 region is CASSLGGGRGEKLFF. CDR3 DNA sequence: TGTGCCAGCAGTTTAGGCGGGGGGCGAGGTGAAAAACTGTTTTTT.

The chain links TRBV21-1 to TRBJ1-5; the table's TRBD1 call for D was not verified on the DNA. TRBV21-1 has pseudogene status. The CDR3 contains 13 residues. The chain's CDR3 is CASSAPGNQPQHF. For the CDR3, the DNA is TGTGCCAGCAGCGCCCCAGGGAATCAGCCCCAGCATTTT.

The chain combines TRBV30 with TRBJ2-5; 8 bases match TRBD2. The CDR3 is made up of 14 amino acids. The J segment lost 2 bases and the V segment lost 2 bases, leaving 4 bases of the junction unmatched. CDR1 GTSNPN and CDR2 SVGIG come from the germline V gene (reference sequence). The CDR3 sequence: CAWSFGGDQETQYF. The CDR3 region has the DNA TGTGCCTGGAGTTTCGGGGGGGATCAAGAGACCCAGTACTTC.

The V and J genes are TRBV30 and TRBJ2-7; a weak D match, TRBD2 (6 bases). CDR1 is GTSNPN, CDR2 SVGIG, per germline (reference sequence). V lost 1 base and J lost 7, with 17 bases in between. This CDR3 has 14 residues. CDR3 protein: CAWSEWEEAREQYF. The CDR3 DNA follows: TGTGCCTGGAGTGAGTGGGAGGAAGCGAGGGAGCAGTACTTC.

The chain recombines TRBV28 with TRBJ2-7; 8 bases agree with TRBD1. The germline V gene encodes CDR1 MDHEN and CDR2 SYDVKM. V gave up 5 bases and J gave up 5 bases; unmatched junction bases: 11. The CDR3 has 15 residues. The CDR3 here is CASSTRGTGTNEQYF. The CDR3 nucleotides read TGTGCCAGCAGTACTAGGGGGACAGGCACAAACGAGCAGTACTTC.

This clone occurred a few times. The chain employs TRBV30 and TRBJ1-1, with 9 bases that match TRBD1. The CDR3 totals 15 residues. The germline gives CDR1 GTSNPN, CDR2 SVGIG (reference sequence). V trimming: 5 bases; J trimming: 0 bases; junction bases outside the gene matches: 7. Here the CDR3 reads CAWERTGAMNTEAFF. The CDR3 nucleotides are TGTGCCTGGGAAAGGACAGGGGCCATGAACACTGAAGCTTTCTTT. Full variable domain (outside the CDR3, taken from reference TRBV30 and TRBJ1-1): SQTIHQWPATLVQPVGSPLSLECTVEGTSNPNLYWYRQAAGRGLQLLFYSVGIGQISSEVPQNLSASRPQDRQFILSSKKLLLSDSGFYLCAWERTGAMNTEAFFGQGTRLTVV.

This clone is a singleton in its sample. V is TRBV5-6 and J is TRBJ2-5; the D gene is possibly TRBD1 (7 bases). The DNA end is more similar to TRBJ2-7, so the J call may be wrong. This CDR3 region has 17 residues. From germline, CDR1 is SGHDT and CDR2 YYEEEE. The CDR3 DNA follows: TGTGCCAGCAGCTACCGAGGGGGGACAGCGAAGTTCTACGAGCAGTACTTC. This codes for CASSYRGGTAKFYEQYF.

The V and J genes are TRBV4-1 and TRBJ2-5; 8 bases are a match to TRBD1. J was trimmed by 5 bases and V by 4 bases; bases with no gene match: 3. The germline CDR1 and CDR2 sequences are MGHRA and YSYEKL. This CDR3 is built from 13 residues. The CDR3, as DNA: TGCGCCAGCAGCCGGACAGGGAGGGAGACCCAGTACTTC. It codes for CASSRTGRETQYF.

The chain is built from TRBV5-6 and TRBJ2-7, with 10 bases that match TRBD2. This CDR3 is built from 15 residues. V lost 0 bases, J lost 9 bases, and 9 bases stayed unmatched. Per the germline V gene, CDR1 is SGHDT and CDR2 is YYEEEE. For the CDR3, the DNA is TGTGCCAGCAGCTTGGGAGGACTAGCGGACCCGGGGCAGTACTTC. Translation gives CASSLGGLADPGQYF.

The chain employs TRBV27 and TRBJ2-2; the D is unclear. CDR3 length: 13 amino acids. Trimming cost V 7 bases and J 4 bases, with 10 bases left between them. The V gene's germline CDR1 is MNHEY and CDR2 SMNVEV (reference sequence). The DNA of the CDR3 is TGTGCCAGCAAACTCGAAAGCACCGGGGAGCTGTTTTTT. Amino acids: CASKLESTGELFF.